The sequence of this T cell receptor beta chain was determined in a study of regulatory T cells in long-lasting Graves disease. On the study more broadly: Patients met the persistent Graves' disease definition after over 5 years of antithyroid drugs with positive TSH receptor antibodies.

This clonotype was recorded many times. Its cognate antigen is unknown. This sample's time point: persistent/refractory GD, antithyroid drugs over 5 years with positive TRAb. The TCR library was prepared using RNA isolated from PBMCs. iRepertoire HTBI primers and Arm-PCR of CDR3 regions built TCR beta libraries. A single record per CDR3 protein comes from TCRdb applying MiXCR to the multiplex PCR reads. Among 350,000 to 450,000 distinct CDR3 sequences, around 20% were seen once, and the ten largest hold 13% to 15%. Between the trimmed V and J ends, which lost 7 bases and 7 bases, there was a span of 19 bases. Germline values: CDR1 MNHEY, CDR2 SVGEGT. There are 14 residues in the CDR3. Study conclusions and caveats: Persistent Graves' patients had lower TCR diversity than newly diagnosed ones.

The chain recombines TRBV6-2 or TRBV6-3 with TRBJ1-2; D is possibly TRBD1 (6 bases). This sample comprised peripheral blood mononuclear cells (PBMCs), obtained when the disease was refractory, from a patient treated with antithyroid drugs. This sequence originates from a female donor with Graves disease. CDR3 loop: CASTEDRSGRGYTF. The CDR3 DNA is TGTGCCAGCACCGAGGACAGATCGGGTCGTGGCTACACCTTC.